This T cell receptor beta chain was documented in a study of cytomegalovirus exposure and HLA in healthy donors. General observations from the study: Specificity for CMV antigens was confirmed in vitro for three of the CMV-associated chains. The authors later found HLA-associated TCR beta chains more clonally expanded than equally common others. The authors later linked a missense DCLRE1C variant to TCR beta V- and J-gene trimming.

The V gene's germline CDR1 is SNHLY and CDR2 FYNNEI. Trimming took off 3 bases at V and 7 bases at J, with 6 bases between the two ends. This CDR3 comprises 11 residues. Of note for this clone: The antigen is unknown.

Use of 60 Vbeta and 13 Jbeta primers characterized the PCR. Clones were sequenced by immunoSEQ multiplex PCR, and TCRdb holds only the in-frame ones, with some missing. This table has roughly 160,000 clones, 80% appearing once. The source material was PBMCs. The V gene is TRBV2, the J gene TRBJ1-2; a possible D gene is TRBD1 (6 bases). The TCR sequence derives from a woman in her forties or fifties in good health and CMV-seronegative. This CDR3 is CASSEDSGYTF. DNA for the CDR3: TGTGCCAGCAGTGAGGACAGTGGCTACACCTTC.